This T cell receptor beta chain stems from a study of blood T cell repertoires in COVID-19. For the study at large: Researchers got acute and convalescent COVID-19 samples from the United States, Italy and Spain.

This clone appeared a few times. The CDR3 spans 12 residues. Germline-derived CDR1 and CDR2 are GTSNPN and SVGIG (reference sequence). Trimming removed 2 bases from V and 8 bases from J, with 12 bases in between. Original processing methods: The assay estimated nucleated cells by amplifying reference gene primers. Generated by immunoSEQ multiplex PCR, the TCRdb table keeps only in-frame clones and is missing some. V and J calls plus clone size are reproduced from that table; the DNA served to infer D and trimming. The sample contains 150,000 to 200,000 clones, about 82% of which appear only once. The source material was peripheral blood. The TCR was taken from a woman aged 25 to 39 with acute or convalescent COVID-19. The rearrangement links TRBV30 to TRBJ1-1, with D possibly matching TRBD1 (6 bases). CDR3 nucleotides: TGTGCCTGGAGTAAAGGGGGGGCCGAAGCTTTCTTT. Protein sequence: CAWSKGGAEAFF.